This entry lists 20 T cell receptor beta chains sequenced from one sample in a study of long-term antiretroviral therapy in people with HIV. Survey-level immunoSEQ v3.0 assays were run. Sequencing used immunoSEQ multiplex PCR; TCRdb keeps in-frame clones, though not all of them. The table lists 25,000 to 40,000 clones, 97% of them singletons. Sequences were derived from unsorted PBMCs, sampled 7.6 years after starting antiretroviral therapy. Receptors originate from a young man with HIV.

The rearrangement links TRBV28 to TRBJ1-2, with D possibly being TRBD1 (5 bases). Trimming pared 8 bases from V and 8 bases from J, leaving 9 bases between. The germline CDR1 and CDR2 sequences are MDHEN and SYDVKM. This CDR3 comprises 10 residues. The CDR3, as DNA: TGTGCCAGCGGTAGGGGAGGCTACACCTTC. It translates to CASGRGGYTF.

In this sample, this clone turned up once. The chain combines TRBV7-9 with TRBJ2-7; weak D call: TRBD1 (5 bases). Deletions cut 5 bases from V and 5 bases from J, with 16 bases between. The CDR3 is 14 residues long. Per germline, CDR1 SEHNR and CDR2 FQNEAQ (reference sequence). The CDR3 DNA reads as TGTGCCAGCAGCGGCGGCAGGGTCATTGACGAGCAGTACTTC. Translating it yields CASSGGRVIDEQYF.

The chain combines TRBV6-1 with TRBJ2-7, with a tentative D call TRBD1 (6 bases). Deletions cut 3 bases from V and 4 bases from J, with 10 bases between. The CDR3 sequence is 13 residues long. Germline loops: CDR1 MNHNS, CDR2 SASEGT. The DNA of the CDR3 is TGTGCCAGCAGTGATGGGGGCGGGTACGAGCAGTACTTC. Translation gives CASSDGGGYEQYF.

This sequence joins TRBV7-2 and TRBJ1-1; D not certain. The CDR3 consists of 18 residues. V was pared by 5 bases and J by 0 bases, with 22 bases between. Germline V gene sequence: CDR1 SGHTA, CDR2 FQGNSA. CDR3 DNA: TGTGCCAGCAGCCCCCTCACGTTAGGCCCCCTTCTGAACACTGAAGCTTTCTTT. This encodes CASSPLTLGPLLNTEAFF.

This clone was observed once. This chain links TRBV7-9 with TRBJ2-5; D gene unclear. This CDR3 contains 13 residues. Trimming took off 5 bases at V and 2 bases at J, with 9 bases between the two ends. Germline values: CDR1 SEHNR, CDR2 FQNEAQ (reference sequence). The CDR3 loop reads CASSQRWQETQYF. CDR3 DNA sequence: TGTGCCAGCAGCCAGAGATGGCAAGAGACCCAGTACTTC.

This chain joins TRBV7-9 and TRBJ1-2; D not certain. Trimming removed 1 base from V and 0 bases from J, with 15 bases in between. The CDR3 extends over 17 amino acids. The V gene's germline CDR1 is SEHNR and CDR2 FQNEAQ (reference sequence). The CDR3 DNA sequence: TGTGCCAGCAGCTTAGGTGGAGTCGACGGACCTAACTATGGCTACACCTTC. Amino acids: CASSLGGVDGPNYGYTF.

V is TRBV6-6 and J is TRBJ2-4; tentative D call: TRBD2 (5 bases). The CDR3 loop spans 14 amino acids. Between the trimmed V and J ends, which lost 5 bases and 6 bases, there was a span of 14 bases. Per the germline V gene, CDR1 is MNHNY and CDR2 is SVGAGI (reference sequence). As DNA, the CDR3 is TGTGCCAGCAGTGACCGACTCGAGGGAAACATTCAGTACTTC. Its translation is CASSDRLEGNIQYF.

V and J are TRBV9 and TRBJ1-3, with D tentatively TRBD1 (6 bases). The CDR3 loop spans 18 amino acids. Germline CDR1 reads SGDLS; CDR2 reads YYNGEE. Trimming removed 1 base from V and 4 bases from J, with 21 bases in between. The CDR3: CASSVSLSGGHEGNTIYF. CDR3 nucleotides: TGTGCCAGCAGCGTATCGCTTTCGGGGGGCCACGAAGGAAACACCATATATTTT.

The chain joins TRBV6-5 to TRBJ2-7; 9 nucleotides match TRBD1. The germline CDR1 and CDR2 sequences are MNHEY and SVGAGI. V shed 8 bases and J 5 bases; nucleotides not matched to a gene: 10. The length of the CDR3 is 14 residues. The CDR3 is CASFPGTGTDEQYF. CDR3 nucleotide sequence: TGTGCCAGCTTTCCGGGGACAGGGACGGACGAGCAGTACTTC.

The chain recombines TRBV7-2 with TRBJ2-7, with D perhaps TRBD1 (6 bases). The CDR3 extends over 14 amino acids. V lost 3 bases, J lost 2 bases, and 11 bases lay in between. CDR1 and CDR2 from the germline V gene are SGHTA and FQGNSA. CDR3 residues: CASSFTGFPYEQYF. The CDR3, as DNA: TGTGCCAGCAGCTTCACAGGGTTTCCCTACGAGCAGTACTTC.

The CDR3 spells CASSISRASNTEAFF. CDR3 DNA sequence: TGTGCCAGTAGTATCTCCAGGGCATCGAACACTGAAGCTTTCTTT. This rearrangement joins TRBV19 to TRBJ1-1, with D possibly TRBD1 on 5 matching bases. The CDR3 covers 15 residues. The V end was cut by 3 bases, the J end by 1 base, with 12 bases between. Germline V CDR1 and CDR2: LNHDA, SQIVND (reference sequence).

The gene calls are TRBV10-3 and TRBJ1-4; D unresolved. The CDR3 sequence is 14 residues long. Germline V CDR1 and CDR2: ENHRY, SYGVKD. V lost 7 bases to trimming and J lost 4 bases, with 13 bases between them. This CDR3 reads CAIKRSLGNEKLFF. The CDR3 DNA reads TGTGCCATCAAGAGGAGTCTCGGTAATGAAAAACTGTTTTTT.

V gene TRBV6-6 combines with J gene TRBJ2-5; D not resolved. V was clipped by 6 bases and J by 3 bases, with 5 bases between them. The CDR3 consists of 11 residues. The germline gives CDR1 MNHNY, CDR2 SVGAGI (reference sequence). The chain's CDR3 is CASSLEETQYF. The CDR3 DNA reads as TGTGCCAGCAGCCTAGAAGAGACCCAGTACTTC.

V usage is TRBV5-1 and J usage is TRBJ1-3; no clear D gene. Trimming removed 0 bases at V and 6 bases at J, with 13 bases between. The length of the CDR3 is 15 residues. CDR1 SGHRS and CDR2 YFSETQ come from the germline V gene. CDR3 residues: CASSLGLLGENTIYF. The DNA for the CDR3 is TGCGCCAGCAGCTTGGGGCTCCTGGGAGAAAACACCATATATTTT.

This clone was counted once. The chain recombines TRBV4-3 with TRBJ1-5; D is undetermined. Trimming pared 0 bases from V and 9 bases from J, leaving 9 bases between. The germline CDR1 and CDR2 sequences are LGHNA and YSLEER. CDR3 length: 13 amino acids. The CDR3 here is CASSQDRGGPQHF. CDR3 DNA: TGCGCCAGCAGCCAAGATCGCGGAGGGCCCCAGCATTTT.

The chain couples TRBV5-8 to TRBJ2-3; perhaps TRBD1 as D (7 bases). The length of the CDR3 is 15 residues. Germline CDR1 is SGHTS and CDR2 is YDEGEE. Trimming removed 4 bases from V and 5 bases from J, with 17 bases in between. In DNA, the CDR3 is TGTGCCAGCAGCCATGGACAGGTCGGGGGAGATACGCAGTATTTT. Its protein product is CASSHGQVGGDTQYF.

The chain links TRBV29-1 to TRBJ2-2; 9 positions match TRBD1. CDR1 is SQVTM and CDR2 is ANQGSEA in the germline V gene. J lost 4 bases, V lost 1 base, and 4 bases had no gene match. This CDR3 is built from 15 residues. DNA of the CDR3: TGCAGCGTTGAAGGGGACAGGGCAATCACCGGGGAGCTGTTTTTT. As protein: CSVEGDRAITGELFF.

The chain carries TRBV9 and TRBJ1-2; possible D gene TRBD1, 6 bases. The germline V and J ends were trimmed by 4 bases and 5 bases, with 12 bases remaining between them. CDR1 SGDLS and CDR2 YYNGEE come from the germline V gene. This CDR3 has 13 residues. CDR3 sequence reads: CASSPGDTYGYTF. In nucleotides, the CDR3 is TGTGCCAGCAGCCCGGGGGACACATATGGCTACACCTTC.

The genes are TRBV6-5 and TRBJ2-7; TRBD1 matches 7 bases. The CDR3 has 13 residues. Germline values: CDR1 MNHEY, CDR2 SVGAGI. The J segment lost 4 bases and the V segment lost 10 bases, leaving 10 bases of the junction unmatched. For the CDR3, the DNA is TGTGCCATCACCCGGTCACAGGGGTACGAGCAGTACTTC. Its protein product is CAITRSQGYEQYF.

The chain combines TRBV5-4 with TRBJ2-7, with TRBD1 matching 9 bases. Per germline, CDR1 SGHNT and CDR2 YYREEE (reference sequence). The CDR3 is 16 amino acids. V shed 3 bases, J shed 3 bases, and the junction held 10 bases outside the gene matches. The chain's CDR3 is CASSSGTGYGSYEQYF. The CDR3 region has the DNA TGTGCCAGCAGCTCCGGGACAGGGTATGGTAGCTACGAGCAGTACTTC.